The 24 T cell receptor beta chains below all came from one sample that was sequenced in a study of blood T cell repertoires in COVID-19. The table came from immunoSEQ multiplex PCR; TCRdb's copy has only in-frame clones and leaves some out. The profile shows approximately 250,000 clones, about 79% of them singletons. The sample taken for sequencing was peripheral blood. These receptors all come from a woman between 40 and 55 years old who had recovered from COVID-19.

This chain uses TRBV6-2 or TRBV6-3 with TRBJ1-2, with unresolved D. CDR1 MNHEY and CDR2 SVGEGT come from the germline V gene. The CDR3 is made up of 15 amino acids. Trimming removed 5 bases from V and 0 bases from J, with 13 bases in between. Here the CDR3 DNA reads TGTGCCAGCAGTACCGGACTGAACTCTAACTATGGCTACACCTTC. Residues: CASSTGLNSNYGYTF.

As concerns this clone: Relative to the germline gene, one junction end is altered; a read error may explain this. The V call is TRBV18, the J call TRBJ2-1; 9 nucleotides agree with TRBD1. CDR3 length equals 15 residues. The germline gives CDR1 KGHSH, CDR2 LQKENI. CDR3 in amino acids: CASSPLSDRGGEQFF. The CDR3 nucleotides read TGTGCCAGCTCCCCACTATCGGACAGGGGTGGTGAGCAGTTCTTC.

J is TRBJ2-5 and V is TRBV5-1, with 8 bases lining up with TRBD1. V gave up 1 base and J gave up 2 bases; unmatched junction bases: 4. The V gene's germline CDR1 is SGHRS and CDR2 YFSETQ. This CDR3 spans 15 amino acids. CDR3 sequence reads: CASSLLGDRQETQYF. CDR3 DNA sequence: TGCGCCAGCAGCTTGCTCGGGGACAGGCAAGAGACCCAGTACTTC.

This chain links TRBV19 with TRBJ1-5; 7 nucleotides line up with TRBD1. CDR3 length: 13 amino acids. Germline V CDR1 and CDR2: LNHDA, SQIVND (reference sequence). Unmatched junction bases numbered 0, after V lost 3 bases and J lost 4 bases. The CDR3 DNA reads as TGTGCCAGTAGTATGGGACAGAATCAGCCCCAGCATTTT. Translating it yields CASSMGQNQPQHF.

This rearrangement joins TRBV7-6 to TRBJ1-1, with D unresolved. CDR1 SGHVS and CDR2 FNYEAQ come from the germline V gene. The CDR3 loop spans 16 amino acids. Trimming shortened V by 5 bases and J by 0 bases, and 16 bases separated the two germline ends. In nucleotides, the CDR3 is TGTGCCAGCAGCCTGCCCCATACGGGGATGAACACTGAAGCTTTCTTT. Translated, it gives CASSLPHTGMNTEAFF.

This clone was seen more than once but under ten times. The V gene is TRBV6-5, the J gene TRBJ1-2; D call uncertain. Trimming removed 8 bases from V and 0 bases from J, with 16 bases in between. The V gene's germline CDR1 is MNHEY and CDR2 SVGAGI. The CDR3 spans 15 residues. CDR3 bases: TGTGCCAGCCAACCTCGGACTCTCACTAACTATGGCTACACCTTC. It yields the protein CASQPRTLTNYGYTF.

The chain carries TRBV19 and TRBJ1-1; 11 bases map to TRBD1. The CDR3 totals 15 residues. After removal of 7 bases from V and 2 bases from J, the junction contained 6 bases not matched to a gene. Germline CDR1 is LNHDA and CDR2 is SQIVND (reference sequence). The CDR3 nucleotides are TGTGCCAGTACCCGGGACAGGGGGGTCAACACTGAAGCTTTCTTT. It is translated as CASTRDRGVNTEAFF.

The rearrangement links TRBV28 to TRBJ1-3; possibly TRBD1 for D (6 bases). The V gene lost 4 bases and the J gene lost 0 bases, with 13 bases spanning the gap. From germline, CDR1 is MDHEN and CDR2 SYDVKM. This CDR3 has 16 amino acids. CDR3 nucleotides: TGTGCCAGCAGTTCGCAGGGGACCAGCTCTGGAAACACCATATATTTT. Its translation: CASSSQGTSSGNTIYF.

The CDR3 spells CAVGGNTGELFF. Here the CDR3 DNA reads TGTGCCGTCGGGGGGAACACCGGGGAGCTGTTTTTT. V usage is TRBV10-3 and J usage is TRBJ2-2; TRBD2 is a possible D gene (6 bases). V was pared by 11 bases and J by 1 base, with 8 bases between. The CDR3 consists of 12 residues. CDR1 and CDR2 from the germline V gene are ENHRY and SYGVKD.

The J gene is TRBJ2-3, the V gene TRBV7-2; D may be TRBD2 (5 bases). Germline lookup yields CDR1 SGHTA and CDR2 FQGNSA. This CDR3 comprises 15 residues. V dropped 5 bases and J dropped 0 bases, with 12 bases sitting between them. CDR3 sequence reads: CASSTRLTSTDTQYF. As DNA, the CDR3 is TGTGCCAGCAGCACTCGACTAACCAGCACAGATACGCAGTATTTT. Drawing the rest from reference TRBV7-2 and TRBJ2-3, the complete variable domain is GAGVSQSPSNKVTEKGKDVELRCDPISGHTALYWYRQSLGQGLEFLIYFQGNSAPDKSGLPSDRFSAERTGGSVSTLTIQRTQQEDSAVYLCASSTRLTSTDTQYFGPGTRLTVL.

This clone was picked up one time. The rearrangement links TRBV6-1 to TRBJ1-1; D gene ambiguous. The CDR3 runs to 14 residues. Per germline, CDR1 MNHNS and CDR2 SASEGT. Trimming stripped 2 bases from V and 3 bases from J, with 10 bases between. The CDR3, as DNA: TGTGCCAGCAGTGAAATCGGAGAATACACTGAAGCTTTCTTT. Its translation is CASSEIGEYTEAFF.

The V and J genes are TRBV7-9 and TRBJ1-2; 7 bases agree with TRBD1. CDR1 is SEHNR, CDR2 FQNEAQ, per germline (reference sequence). V trimming: 0 bases; J trimming: 6 bases; junction bases outside the gene matches: 4. This CDR3 is 14 amino acids long. DNA of the CDR3: TGTGCCAGCAGCTTAGCACAGGGGCTAAATGGCTACACCTTC. Translated, it gives CASSLAQGLNGYTF.

J is TRBJ1-1 and V is TRBV19; perhaps TRBD1 as D (5 bases). Germline V gene lookup returns CDR1 LNHDA and CDR2 SQIVND (reference sequence). V dropped 8 bases and J dropped 1 base, with 8 bases sitting between them. CDR3 length: 12 residues. The CDR3 is CASGAENTEAFF. The CDR3 DNA follows: TGTGCCAGTGGGGCGGAGAACACTGAAGCTTTCTTT.

This chain links TRBV5-4 with TRBJ1-4; possible D gene TRBD1, 6 bases. There are 15 residues in the CDR3. V was cut by 2 bases and J by 8 bases, with 16 bases left in between. Germline V gene lookup returns CDR1 SGHNT and CDR2 YYREEE (reference sequence). CDR3 DNA sequence: TGTGCCAGCAGCTTACAACAGGGCGGATTGGAAAAACTGTTTTTT. It encodes CASSLQQGGLEKLFF.

This chain uses TRBV5-1 with TRBJ1-1; 8 nucleotides line up with TRBD1. J was trimmed by 3 bases and V by 4 bases; bases with no gene match: 8. Per the germline V gene, CDR1 is SGHRS and CDR2 is YFSETQ. CDR3 length: 15 residues. CDR3 sequence (DNA): TGCGCCAGCAGCAGAGGACAGGGAGAGTACACTGAAGCTTTCTTT. It is translated as CASSRGQGEYTEAFF.

This chain connects TRBV6-5 to TRBJ2-7, with TRBD1 matching 9 bases. The trim removed 4 bases at V and 6 bases at J, leaving 7 bases unmatched. The germline V gene has CDR1 MNHEY and CDR2 SVGAGI. This CDR3 is 14 amino acids long. Here the CDR3 DNA reads TGTGCCAGCAGTTTCCGGGACAGGGATGCCGAGCAGTACTTC. This codes for CASSFRDRDAEQYF.

The J gene is TRBJ2-1, the V gene TRBV5-6; 7 bases align to TRBD1. CDR3 length: 16 residues. The junction had 10 bases not matched to a gene; V was cut back by 2 bases and J by 5 bases. CDR1 is SGHDT and CDR2 is YYEEEE in the germline V gene. The CDR3 region is CASSLAPRGRDNEQFF. The CDR3 coding sequence is TGTGCCAGCAGCTTAGCTCCGAGGGGGCGCGACAATGAGCAGTTCTTC. Together with reference TRBV5-6 and TRBJ2-1, the CDR3 gives the full variable domain: DAGVTQSPTHLIKTRGQQVTLRCSPKSGHDTVSWYQQALGQGPQFIFQYYEEEERQRGNFPDRFSGHQFPNYSSELNVNALLLGDSALYLCASSLAPRGRDNEQFFGPGTRLTVL.

The chain recombines TRBV12-3 or TRBV12-4 with TRBJ1-1; perhaps TRBD1 as D (5 bases). This CDR3 spans 13 amino acids. The ends were cut back, 3 bases at V and 7 bases at J, with 12 bases in the middle. CDR3 protein: CASSFRRGGEAFF. The DNA for the CDR3 is TGTGCCAGCAGTTTTCGGCGCGGGGGTGAAGCTTTCTTT.

This rearrangement joins TRBV6-5 to TRBJ2-4; no firm D call. This CDR3 comprises 14 residues. The V gene lost 6 bases and the J gene lost 0 bases, with 9 bases spanning the gap. Germline V CDR1 and CDR2: MNHEY, SVGAGI. CDR3: CASSPIVAKNIQYF. The CDR3 nucleotides are TGTGCCAGCAGCCCGATAGTAGCCAAAAACATTCAGTACTTC.

J is TRBJ2-5 and V is TRBV4-2; the match to TRBD1 covers 8 bases. Germline CDR1 and CDR2: LGHNA and YNFKEQ. V gave up 4 bases and J gave up 1 base; unmatched junction bases: 2. The CDR3 has 14 amino acids. CDR3 sequence reads: CASSLGQGQETQYF. Here the CDR3 DNA reads TGTGCCAGCAGCCTCGGACAGGGCCAAGAGACCCAGTACTTC.

A single count supports this clone. The rearrangement links TRBV18 to TRBJ1-1; TRBD1 might be the D (6 bases). The CDR3 is 14 residues long. The ends were cut back, 3 bases at V and 11 bases at J, with 19 bases in the middle. The germline V gene encodes CDR1 KGHSH and CDR2 LQKENI. The CDR3 loop is CASSPVSGGPGAFF. The CDR3 coding sequence is TGTGCCAGCTCACCCGTCTCGGGGGGGCCAGGTGCTTTCTTT.

This rearrangement joins TRBV9 to TRBJ2-5; 8 bases fit TRBD2. V was clipped by 2 bases and J by 1 base; unmatched bases: 4. The CDR3 sequence is 15 residues long. CDR1 is SGDLS and CDR2 is YYNGEE in the germline V gene. CDR3 in amino acids: CASSVGTRGQETQYF. The CDR3 nucleotides read TGTGCCAGCAGCGTGGGGACTAGAGGCCAAGAGACCCAGTACTTC. The full variable domain, completed using reference TRBV9 and TRBJ2-5, is DSGVTQTPKHLITATGQRVTLRCSPRSGDLSVYWYQQSLDQGLQFLIQYYNGEERAKGNILERFSAQQFPDLHSELNLSSLELGDSALYFCASSVGTRGQETQYFGPGTRLLVL.

This clone came up once. The gene calls are TRBV18 and TRBJ2-4; D call uncertain. Germline V gene data show CDR1 as KGHSH and CDR2 as LQKENI. V dropped 9 bases and J dropped 0 bases, with 9 bases sitting between them. The CDR3 runs 13 residues. The CDR3 reads CASGPLAKNIQYF. The CDR3 nucleotides read TGTGCCAGTGGGCCGCTAGCCAAAAACATTCAGTACTTC.

This chain links TRBV18 with TRBJ1-6; 8 bases match TRBD1. V was pared by 0 bases and J by 7 bases, with 5 bases of the junction left unmatched. The germline CDR1 and CDR2 sequences are KGHSH and LQKENI. CDR3 size: 16 residues. The CDR3 spells CASSPPDRVENSPLHF. The CDR3 nucleotides are TGTGCCAGCTCACCACCGGACAGGGTGGAGAATTCACCCCTCCACTTT.